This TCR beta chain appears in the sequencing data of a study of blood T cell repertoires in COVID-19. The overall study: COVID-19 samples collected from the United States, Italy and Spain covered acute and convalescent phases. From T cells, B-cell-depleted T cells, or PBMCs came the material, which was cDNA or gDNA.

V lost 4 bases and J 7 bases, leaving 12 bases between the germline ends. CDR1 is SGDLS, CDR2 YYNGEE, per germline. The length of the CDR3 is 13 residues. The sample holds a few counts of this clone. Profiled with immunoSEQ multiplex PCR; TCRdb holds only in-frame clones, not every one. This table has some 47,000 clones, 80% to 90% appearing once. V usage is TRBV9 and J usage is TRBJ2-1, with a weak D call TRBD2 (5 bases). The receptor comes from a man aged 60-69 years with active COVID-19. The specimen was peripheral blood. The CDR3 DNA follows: TGTGCCAGCAGCACCACATCGGGGAATGAGCAGTTCTTC. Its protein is CASSTTSGNEQFF.